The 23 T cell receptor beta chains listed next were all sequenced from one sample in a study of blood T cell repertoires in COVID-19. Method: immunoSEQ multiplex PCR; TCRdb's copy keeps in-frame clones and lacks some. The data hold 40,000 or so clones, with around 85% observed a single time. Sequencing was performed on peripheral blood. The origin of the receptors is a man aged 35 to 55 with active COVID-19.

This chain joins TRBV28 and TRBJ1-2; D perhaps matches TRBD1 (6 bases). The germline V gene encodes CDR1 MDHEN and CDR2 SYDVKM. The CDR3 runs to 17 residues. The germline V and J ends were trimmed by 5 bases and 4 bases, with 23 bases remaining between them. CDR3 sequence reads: CASSPTLGTSKVYGYTF. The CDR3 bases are TGTGCCAGCAGTCCGACCTTAGGGACAAGTAAGGTCTATGGCTACACCTTC.

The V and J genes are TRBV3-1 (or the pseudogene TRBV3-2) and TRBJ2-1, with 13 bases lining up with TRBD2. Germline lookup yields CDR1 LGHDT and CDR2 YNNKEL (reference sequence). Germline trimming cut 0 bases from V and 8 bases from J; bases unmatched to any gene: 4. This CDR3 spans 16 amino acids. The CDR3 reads CASSQDFGTSGDEQFF. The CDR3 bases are TGTGCCAGCAGCCAAGATTTTGGGACTAGCGGGGATGAGCAGTTCTTC.

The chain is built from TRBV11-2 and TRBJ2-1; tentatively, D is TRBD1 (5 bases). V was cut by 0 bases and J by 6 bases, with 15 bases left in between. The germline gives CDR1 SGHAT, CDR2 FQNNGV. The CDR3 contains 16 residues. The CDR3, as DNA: TGTGCCAGCAGCTTAGATCCACAGGTTAAATTCAATGAGCAGTTCTTC. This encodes CASSLDPQVKFNEQFF.

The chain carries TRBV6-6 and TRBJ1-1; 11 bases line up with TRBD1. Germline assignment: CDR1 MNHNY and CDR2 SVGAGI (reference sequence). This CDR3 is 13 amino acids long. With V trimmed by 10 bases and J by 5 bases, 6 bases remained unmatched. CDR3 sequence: CATQDRGQTEAFF. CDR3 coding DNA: TGTGCCACGCAGGACAGGGGGCAGACTGAAGCTTTCTTT.

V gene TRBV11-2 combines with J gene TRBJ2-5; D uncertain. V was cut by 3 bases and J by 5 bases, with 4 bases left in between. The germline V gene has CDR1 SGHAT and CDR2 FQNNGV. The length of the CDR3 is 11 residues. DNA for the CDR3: TGTGCCAGCAGCTTGGAGGAGACCCAGTACTTC. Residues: CASSLEETQYF.

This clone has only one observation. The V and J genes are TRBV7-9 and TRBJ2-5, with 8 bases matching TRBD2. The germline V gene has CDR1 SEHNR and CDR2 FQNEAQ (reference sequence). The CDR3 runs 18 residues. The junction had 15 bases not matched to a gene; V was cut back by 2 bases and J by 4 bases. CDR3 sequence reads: CASSLRTGAGGMGETQYF. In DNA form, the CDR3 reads TGTGCCAGCAGCTTAAGGACGGGCGCGGGAGGTATGGGAGAGACCCAGTACTTC.

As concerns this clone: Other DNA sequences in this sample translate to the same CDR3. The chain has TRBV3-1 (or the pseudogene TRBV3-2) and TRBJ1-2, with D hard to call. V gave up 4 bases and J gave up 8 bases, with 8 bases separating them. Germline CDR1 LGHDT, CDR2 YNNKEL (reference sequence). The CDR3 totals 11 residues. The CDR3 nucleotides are TGTGCCAGCAGCCGAGGGAGAGGCTACACCTTC. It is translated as CASSRGRGYTF.

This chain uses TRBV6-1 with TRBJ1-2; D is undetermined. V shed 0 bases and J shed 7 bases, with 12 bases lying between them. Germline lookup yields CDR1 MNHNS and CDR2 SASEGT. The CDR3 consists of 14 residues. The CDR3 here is CASSEANWSRGYTF. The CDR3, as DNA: TGTGCCAGCAGTGAAGCAAACTGGTCCCGTGGCTACACCTTC.

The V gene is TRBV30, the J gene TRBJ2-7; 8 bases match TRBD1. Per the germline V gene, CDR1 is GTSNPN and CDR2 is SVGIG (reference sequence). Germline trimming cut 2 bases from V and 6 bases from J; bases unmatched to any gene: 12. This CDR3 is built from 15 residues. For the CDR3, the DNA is TGTGCCTGGAGTCCCCCACCTACAGGGGGAGGCGAGCAGTACTTC. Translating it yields CAWSPPPTGGGEQYF.

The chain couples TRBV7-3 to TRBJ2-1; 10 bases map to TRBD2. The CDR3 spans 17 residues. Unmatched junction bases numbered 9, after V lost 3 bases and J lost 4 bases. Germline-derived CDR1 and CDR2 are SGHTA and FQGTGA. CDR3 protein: CASSLGKGLADYNEQFF. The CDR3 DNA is TGTGCCAGCAGCTTGGGTAAAGGACTAGCGGATTACAATGAGCAGTTCTTC.

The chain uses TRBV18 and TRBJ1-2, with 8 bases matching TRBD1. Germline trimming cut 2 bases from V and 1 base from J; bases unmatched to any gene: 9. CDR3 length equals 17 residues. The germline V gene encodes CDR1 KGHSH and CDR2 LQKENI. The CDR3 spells CASSPAEQGEVNYGYTF. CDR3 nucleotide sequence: TGTGCCAGCTCACCAGCAGAACAGGGGGAGGTTAACTATGGCTACACCTTC.

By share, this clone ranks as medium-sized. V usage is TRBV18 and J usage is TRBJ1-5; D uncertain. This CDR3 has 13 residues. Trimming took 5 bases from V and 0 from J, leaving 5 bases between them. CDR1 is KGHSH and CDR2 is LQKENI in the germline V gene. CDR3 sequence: CASSGDSNQPQHF. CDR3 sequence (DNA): TGTGCCAGCTCAGGAGATAGCAATCAGCCCCAGCATTTT.

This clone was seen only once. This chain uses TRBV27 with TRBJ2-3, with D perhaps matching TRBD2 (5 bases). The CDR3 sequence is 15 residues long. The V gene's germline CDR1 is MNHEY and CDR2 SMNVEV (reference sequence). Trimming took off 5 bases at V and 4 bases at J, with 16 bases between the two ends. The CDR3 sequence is CASSPRTVAADTQYF. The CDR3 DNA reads TGTGCCAGCAGTCCTAGGACTGTTGCGGCAGATACGCAGTATTTT.

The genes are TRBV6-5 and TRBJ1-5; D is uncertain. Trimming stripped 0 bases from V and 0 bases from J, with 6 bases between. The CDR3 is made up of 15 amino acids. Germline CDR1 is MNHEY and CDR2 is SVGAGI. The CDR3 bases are TGTGCCAGCAGTTACTCTTCCCTTAGCAATCAGCCCCAGCATTTT. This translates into CASSYSSLSNQPQHF.

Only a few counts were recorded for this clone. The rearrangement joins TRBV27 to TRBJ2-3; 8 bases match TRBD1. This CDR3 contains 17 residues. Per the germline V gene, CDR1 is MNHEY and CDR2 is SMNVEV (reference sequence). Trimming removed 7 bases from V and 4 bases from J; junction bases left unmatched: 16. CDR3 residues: CASKRGPGQVLSDTQYF. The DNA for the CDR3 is TGTGCCAGCAAGAGGGGTCCGGGACAGGTTCTTTCAGATACGCAGTATTTT.

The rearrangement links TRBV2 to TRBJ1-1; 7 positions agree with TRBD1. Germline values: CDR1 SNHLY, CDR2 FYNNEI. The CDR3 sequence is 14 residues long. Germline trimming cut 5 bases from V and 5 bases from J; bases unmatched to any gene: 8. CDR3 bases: TGTGCCAGCAGTTTGGAACAGGGGAAAACTGAAGCTTTCTTT. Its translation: CASSLEQGKTEAFF.

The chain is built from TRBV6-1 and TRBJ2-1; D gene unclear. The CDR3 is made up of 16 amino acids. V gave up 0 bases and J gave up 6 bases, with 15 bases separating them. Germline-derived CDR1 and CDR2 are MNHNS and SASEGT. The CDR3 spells CASSEARLRAFNEQFF. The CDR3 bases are TGTGCCAGCAGTGAAGCGCGGCTTAGAGCCTTCAATGAGCAGTTCTTC.

CDR3 nucleotides: TGCGCCAGCAGCTTGGGTGGGACGGGGGGATCCTACGAGCAGTACTTC. This gives the protein CASSLGGTGGSYEQYF. The chain is built from TRBV5-1 and TRBJ2-7; the match to TRBD2 covers 7 bases. This CDR3 has 16 residues. Germline CDR1 is SGHRS and CDR2 is YFSETQ. V lost 0 bases and J lost 1; bases outside the gene matches: 7. The whole variable domain, filled in from reference TRBV5-1 and TRBJ2-7, reads KAGVTQTPRYLIKTRGQQVTLSCSPISGHRSVSWYQQTPGQGLQFLFEYFSETQRNKGNFPGRFSGRQFSNSRSEMNVSTLELGDSALYLCASSLGGTGGSYEQYFGPGTRLTVT.

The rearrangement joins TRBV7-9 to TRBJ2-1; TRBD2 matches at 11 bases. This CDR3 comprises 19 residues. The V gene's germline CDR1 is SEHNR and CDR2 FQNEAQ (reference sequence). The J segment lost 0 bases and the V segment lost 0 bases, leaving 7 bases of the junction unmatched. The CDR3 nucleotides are TGTGCCAGCAGCTTAGCACTAGCGGGAGCCCTCAGCTCCTACAATGAGCAGTTCTTC. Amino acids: CASSLALAGALSSYNEQFF.

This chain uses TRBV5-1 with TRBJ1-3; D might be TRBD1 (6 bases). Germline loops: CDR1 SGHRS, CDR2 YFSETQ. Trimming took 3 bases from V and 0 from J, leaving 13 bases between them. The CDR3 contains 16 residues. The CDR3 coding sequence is TGCGCCAGCAGCTCCCAAGGGACAAGCTCTGGAAACACCATATATTTT. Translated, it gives CASSSQGTSSGNTIYF.

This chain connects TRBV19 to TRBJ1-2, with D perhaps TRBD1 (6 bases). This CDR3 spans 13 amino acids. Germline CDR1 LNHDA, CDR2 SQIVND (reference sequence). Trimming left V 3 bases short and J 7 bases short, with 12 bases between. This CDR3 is CASSIRSGVGYTF. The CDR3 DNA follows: TGTGCCAGTAGTATCCGGTCAGGGGTTGGCTACACCTTC.

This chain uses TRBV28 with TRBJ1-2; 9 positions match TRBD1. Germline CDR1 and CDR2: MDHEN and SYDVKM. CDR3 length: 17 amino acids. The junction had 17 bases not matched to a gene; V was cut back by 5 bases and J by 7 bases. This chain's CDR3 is CASSLPLSSGQGGGYTF. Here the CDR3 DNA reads TGTGCCAGCAGTCTCCCGCTCAGTTCGGGACAGGGAGGTGGCTACACCTTC.

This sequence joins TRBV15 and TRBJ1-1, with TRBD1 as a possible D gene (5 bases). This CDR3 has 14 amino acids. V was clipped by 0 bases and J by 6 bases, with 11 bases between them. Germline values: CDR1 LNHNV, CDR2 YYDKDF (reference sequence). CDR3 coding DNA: TGTGCCACCAGCAGAGATGTGGGGGGATCTGAAGCTTTCTTT. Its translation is CATSRDVGGSEAFF.